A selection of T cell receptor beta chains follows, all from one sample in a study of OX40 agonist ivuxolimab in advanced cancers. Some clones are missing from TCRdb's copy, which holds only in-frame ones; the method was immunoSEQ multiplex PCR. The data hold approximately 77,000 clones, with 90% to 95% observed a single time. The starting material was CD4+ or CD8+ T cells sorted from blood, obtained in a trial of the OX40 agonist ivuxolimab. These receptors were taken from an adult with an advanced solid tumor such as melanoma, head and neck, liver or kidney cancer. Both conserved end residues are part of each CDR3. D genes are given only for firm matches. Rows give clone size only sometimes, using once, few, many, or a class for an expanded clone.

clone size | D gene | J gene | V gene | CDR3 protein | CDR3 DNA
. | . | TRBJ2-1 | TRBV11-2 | CASSLRSSSYNEQFF | TGTGCCAGCAGCTTAAGGAGCAGTTCCTACAATGAGCAGTTCTTC
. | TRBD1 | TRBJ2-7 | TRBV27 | CASSQPGQGASEQYF | TGTGCCAGCAGTCAACCGGGACAGGGGGCCTCTGAGCAGTACTTC
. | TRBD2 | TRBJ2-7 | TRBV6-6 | CASSAGLAVYEQYF | TGTGCCAGCAGCGCGGGACTAGCGGTCTACGAGCAGTACTTC
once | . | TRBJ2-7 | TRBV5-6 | CASSRVGYEQYF | TGTGCCAGCAGCCGCGTAGGTTACGAGCAGTACTTC
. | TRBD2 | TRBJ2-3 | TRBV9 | CASSLTSLSDTQYF | TGTGCCAGCAGCCTGACTAGCCTCTCCGATACGCAGTATTTT
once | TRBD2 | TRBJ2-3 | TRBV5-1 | CASSLSGGMGTDTQYF | TGCGCCAGCAGCCTCTCCGGGGGGATGGGTACAGATACGCAGTATTTT
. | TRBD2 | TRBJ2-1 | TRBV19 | CATRAGGARNEQFF | TGTGCCACCCGAGCCGGGGGGGCGCGGAATGAGCAGTTCTTC
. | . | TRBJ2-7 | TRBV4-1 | CAVGRLEGPYEQYF | TGCGCCGTCGGAAGACTAGAAGGTCCCTACGAGCAGTACTTC
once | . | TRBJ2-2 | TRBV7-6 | CASRQPTVTGELFF | TGTGCCAGCAGACAACCGACAGTTACCGGGGAGCTGTTTTTT
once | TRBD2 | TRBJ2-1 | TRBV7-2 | CASSLVGTSGSNEQFF | TGTGCCAGCAGCTTAGTTGGGACTAGCGGGAGCAATGAGCAGTTCTTC
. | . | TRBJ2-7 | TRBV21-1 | CASSPLVAGDSEQYF | TGTGCCAGCAGCCCCTTGGTGGCGGGAGACTCCGAGCAGTACTTC
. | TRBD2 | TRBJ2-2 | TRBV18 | CASSPSLLAGETGELFF | TGTGCCAGCTCACCATCTTTGCTAGCGGGAGAAACCGGGGAGCTGTTTTTT
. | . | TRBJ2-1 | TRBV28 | CASRVRGRNEQFF | TGTGCCAGCAGAGTCAGGGGTCGCAATGAGCAGTTCTTC
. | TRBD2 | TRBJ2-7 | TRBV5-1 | CASSQRTSSGEQYF | TGCGCCAGCAGCCAGCGGACTAGTTCAGGCGAGCAGTACTTC
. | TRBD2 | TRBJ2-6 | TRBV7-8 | CASSSWGLAWGSGANVLTF | TGTGCCAGCAGCTCATGGGGACTAGCATGGGGCTCTGGGGCCAACGTCCTGACTTTC
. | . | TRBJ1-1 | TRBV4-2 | CASSPQDRNTEAFF | TGTGCCAGCAGCCCTCAGGACAGAAACACTGAAGCTTTCTTT
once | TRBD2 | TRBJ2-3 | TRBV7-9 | CASSLLGAGTSFPDTQYF | TGTGCCAGCAGCTTACTGGGGGCTGGGACTAGCTTCCCAGATACGCAGTATTTT
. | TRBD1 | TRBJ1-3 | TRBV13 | CASSSWGQAYGNTIYF | TGTGCCAGCAGCTCCTGGGGACAGGCGTACGGAAACACCATATATTTT
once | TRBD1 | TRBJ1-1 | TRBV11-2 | CASSLRGTVNTEAFF | TGTGCCAGCAGCTTACGCGGGACAGTGAACACTGAAGCTTTCTTT
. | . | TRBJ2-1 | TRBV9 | CASSATLGKGSNEQFF | TGTGCCAGCAGCGCCACCCTGGGTAAGGGATCCAATGAGCAGTTCTTC
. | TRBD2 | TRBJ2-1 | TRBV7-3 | CASSLMGVAGGNEQFF | TGTGCCAGCAGCTTAATGGGGGTAGCGGGAGGCAATGAGCAGTTCTTC
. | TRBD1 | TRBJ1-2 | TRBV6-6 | CASRGRGTDFYGYTF | TGTGCCAGCAGGGGACGGGGGACAGACTTCTATGGCTACACCTTC
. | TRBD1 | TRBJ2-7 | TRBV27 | CANSPTGVRTGWYEQYF | TGTGCCAACAGTCCGACAGGGGTGCGCACTGGGTGGTACGAGCAGTACTTC
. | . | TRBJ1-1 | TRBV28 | CASSLWTANTEAFF | TGTGCCAGCAGTTTATGGACAGCGAACACTGAAGCTTTCTTT
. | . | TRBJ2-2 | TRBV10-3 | CAISAEGANTGELFF | TGTGCCATCAGTGCAGAGGGAGCGAACACCGGGGAGCTGTTTTTT
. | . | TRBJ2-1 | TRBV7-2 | CASSARGFRGGNEQFF | TGTGCCAGCAGCGCACGGGGATTTCGGGGAGGCAATGAGCAGTTCTTC
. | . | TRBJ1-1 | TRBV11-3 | CASSFQGLTEAFF | TGTGCCAGCAGCTTCCAGGGGCTCACTGAAGCTTTCTTT
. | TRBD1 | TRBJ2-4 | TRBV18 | CASSLTGAENIQYF | TGTGCCAGCTCACTGACAGGGGCGGAAAACATTCAGTACTTC
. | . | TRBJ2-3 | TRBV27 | CASRTASVRPYF | TGTGCCAGCAGGACAGCCAGCGTCCGTCCGTATTTT
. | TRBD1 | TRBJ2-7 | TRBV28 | CASSFPGQGSYEQYF | TGTGCCAGCAGTTTCCCCGGACAGGGCTCCTACGAGCAGTACTTC
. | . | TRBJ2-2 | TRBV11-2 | CASSLVPSGELFF | TGTGCCAGCAGCTTAGTCCCCAGCGGGGAGCTGTTTTTT
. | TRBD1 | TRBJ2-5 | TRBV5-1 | CASSPGPQGAGETQYF | TGCGCCAGCAGCCCGGGACCACAGGGGGCAGGGGAGACCCAGTACTTC
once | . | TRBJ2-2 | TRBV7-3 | CASSVTNTGELFF | TGTGCCAGCAGCGTCACGAACACCGGGGAGCTGTTTTTT
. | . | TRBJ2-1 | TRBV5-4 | CASSWTQGFVQEFF | TGTGCCAGCAGCTGGACACAGGGTTTTGTTCAGGAGTTCTTC
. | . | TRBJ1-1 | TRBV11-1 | CASSHWEAEAFF | TGTGCCAGCAGTCATTGGGAAGCTGAAGCTTTCTTT
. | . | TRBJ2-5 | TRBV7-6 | CASSLPAGQGETQYF | TGTGCCAGCAGCCTTCCGGCAGGTCAAGGGGAGACCCAGTACTTC
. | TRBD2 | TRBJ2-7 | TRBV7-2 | CASSFVGGRSYEQYF | TGTGCCAGCAGCTTTGTCGGCGGGAGGAGCTACGAGCAGTACTTC
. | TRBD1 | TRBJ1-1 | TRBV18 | CASSPGQGVRAEAFF | TGTGCCAGCTCACCCGGACAGGGTGTGAGGGCTGAAGCTTTCTTT
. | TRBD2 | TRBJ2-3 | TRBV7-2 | CASSSGLVRDTQYF | TGTGCCAGCAGTTCGGGACTAGTCCGTGATACGCAGTATTTT
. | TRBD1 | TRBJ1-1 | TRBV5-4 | CASSQDRAEAFF | TGTGCCAGCAGCCAAGACAGGGCGGAAGCTTTCTTT
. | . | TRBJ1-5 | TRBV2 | CASSERLENQPQHF | TGTGCCAGCAGTGAAAGGTTGGAAAATCAGCCCCAGCATTTT
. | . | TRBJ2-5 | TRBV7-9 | CASSLAPETQYF | TGTGCCAGCAGCTTAGCGCCAGAGACCCAGTACTTC
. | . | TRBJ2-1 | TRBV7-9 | CASSNLRGPSGLYNEQFF | TGTGCCAGCAGCAATTTAAGGGGGCCCAGCGGGTTATACAATGAGCAGTTCTTC
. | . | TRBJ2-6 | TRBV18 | CASSPQQTGANVLTF | TGTGCCAGCTCACCACAGCAAACTGGGGCCAACGTCCTGACTTTC
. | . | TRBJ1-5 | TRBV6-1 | CASTQPLTGNQPQHF | TGTGCCAGCACACAGCCGCTGACAGGAAATCAGCCCCAGCATTTT
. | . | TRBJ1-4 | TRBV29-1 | CSVDEGSFGEKLFF | TGCAGCGTTGATGAGGGATCGTTCGGTGAAAAACTGTTTTTT
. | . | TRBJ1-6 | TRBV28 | CATQTPEGSPLHF | TGTGCCACTCAGACCCCCGAAGGTTCACCCCTCCACTTT
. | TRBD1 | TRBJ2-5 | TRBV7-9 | CASSPDRLRETQYF | TGTGCCAGCAGCCCGGACAGGCTTAGAGAGACCCAGTACTTC
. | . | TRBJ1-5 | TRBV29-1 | CSAGDIYQPQHF | TGCAGCGCAGGGGACATTTATCAGCCCCAGCATTTT
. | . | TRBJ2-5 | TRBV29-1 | CSVGETQYF | TGCAGCGTTGGAGAGACCCAGTACTTC
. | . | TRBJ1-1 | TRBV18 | CASSPNGGNTEAFF | TGTGCCAGCTCACCAAACGGGGGGAACACTGAAGCTTTCTTT
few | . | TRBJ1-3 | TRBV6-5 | CASSYPAAGTIYF | TGTGCCAGCAGTTACCCCGCCGCGGGCACCATATATTTT
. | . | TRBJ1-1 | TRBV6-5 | CASSYDRTRVGAFF | TGTGCCAGCAGTTACGACCGAACCAGGGTTGGAGCTTTCTTT
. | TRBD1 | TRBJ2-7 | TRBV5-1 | CASSLEVWDRGHVQYF | TGCGCCAGCAGCTTGGAAGTTTGGGACAGGGGTCATGTGCAGTACTTC
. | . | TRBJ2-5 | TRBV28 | CASSLSRAQETQYF | TGTGCCAGCAGTTTATCCAGGGCCCAAGAGACCCAGTACTTC
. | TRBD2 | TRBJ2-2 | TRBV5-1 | CASSLGATSATGELFF | TGCGCCAGCAGCTTGGGGGCGACTAGCGCCACCGGGGAGCTGTTTTTT
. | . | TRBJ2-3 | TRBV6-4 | CASSEGDTQYF | TGTGCCAGCAGTGAGGGAGATACGCAGTATTTT
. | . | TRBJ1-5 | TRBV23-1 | CAGCEQTQLGGPQHF | TGCGCCGGGTGCGAACAAACGCAATTAGGGGGGCCCCAGCATTTT
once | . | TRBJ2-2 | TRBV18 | CASSPLSGPPNLNTGELFF | TGTGCCAGCTCACCACTCAGCGGACCCCCGAACTTGAACACCGGGGAGCTGTTTTTT